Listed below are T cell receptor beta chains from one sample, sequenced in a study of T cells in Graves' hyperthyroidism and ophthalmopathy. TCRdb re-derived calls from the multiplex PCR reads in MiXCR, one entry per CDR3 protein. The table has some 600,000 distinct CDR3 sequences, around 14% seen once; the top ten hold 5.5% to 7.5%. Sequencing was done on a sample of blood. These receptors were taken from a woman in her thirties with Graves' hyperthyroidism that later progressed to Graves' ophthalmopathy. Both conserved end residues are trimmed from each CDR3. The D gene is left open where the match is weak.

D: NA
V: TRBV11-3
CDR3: ASSDSGLDTEAF

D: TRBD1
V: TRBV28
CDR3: ASSGPGQVPSPVGYT

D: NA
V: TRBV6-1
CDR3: ASRDYYGYT

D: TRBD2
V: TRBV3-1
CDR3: ASSQLGLAGGLPIFNEQF

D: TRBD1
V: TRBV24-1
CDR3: ATSVTGGTEAF

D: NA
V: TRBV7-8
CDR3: ASSLAYGGDYGYT

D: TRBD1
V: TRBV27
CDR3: ASSLYRGGNEKLF

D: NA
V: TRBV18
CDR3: ASSPPHHFTDTQY

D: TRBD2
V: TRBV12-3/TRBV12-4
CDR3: ASSSRTSGRPEQY

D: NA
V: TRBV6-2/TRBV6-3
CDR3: ASIHRSGNGYT

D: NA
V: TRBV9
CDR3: ASSVAGDWTYEQY

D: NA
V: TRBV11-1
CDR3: ASSLAIGGDTEAF

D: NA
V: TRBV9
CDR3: ASSLDNEEAF

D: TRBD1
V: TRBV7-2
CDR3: ASSLGGTGMTEAF

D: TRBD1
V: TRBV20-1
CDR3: SARNQGADNEKLF

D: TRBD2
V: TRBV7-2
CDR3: ASSPGLATDTQY

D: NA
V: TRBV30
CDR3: AWSVRGQDSYNEQF

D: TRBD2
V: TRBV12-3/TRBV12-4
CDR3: ASSRTSGSREQY

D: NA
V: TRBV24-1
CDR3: ATSDQQGGQNEQF

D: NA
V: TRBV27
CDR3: ASSGRVVSTDTQY

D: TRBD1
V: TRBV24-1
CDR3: ATSDRTGDQPQH

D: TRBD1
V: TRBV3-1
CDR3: ASSGRQGGTEAF

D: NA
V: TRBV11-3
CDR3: ASSLDQGFTYEQY

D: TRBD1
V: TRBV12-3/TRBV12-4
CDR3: ASSSGDSGQGAQNEQF

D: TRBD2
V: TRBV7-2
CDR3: ASSPMASGADTQY

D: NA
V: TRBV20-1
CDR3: SATTYEQY

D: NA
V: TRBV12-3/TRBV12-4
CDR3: ASSPDLGIGGTDTQY

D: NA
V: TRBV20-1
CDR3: SARSREHEQY

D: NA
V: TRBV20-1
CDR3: SARAGLNSGNTIY

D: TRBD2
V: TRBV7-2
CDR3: ASSQLAAYNEQF

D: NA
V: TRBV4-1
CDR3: ASSQGASGETQY

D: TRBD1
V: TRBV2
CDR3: ASRQGADGNTIY

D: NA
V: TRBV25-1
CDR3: ASVDTPRSYEQY

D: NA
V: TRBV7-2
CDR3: ASSLGGIYEQY

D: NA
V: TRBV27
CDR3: ASSSRTVQETQY

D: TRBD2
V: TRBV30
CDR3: ACTSVFQETQY

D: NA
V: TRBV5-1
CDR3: ASSLQDISYNEQF

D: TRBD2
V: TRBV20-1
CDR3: SVYNSGTPRNEQF

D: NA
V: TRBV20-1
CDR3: SASGLAATNEKLF

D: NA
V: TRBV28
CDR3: ASSLLHTEAF

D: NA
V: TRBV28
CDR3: ASSSGVYTEAF

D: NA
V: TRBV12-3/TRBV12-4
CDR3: ASSFRGIHEQY

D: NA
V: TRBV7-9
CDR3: ASSIAGTQGNEQY

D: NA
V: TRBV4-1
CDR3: ASSARGTDRNTFTPSTDTQY

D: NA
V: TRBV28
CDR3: ASSNSGLGRYGYT

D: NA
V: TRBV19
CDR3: ASSPLRGGNTEAF

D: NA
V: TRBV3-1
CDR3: ASSPTPGSNQPQH

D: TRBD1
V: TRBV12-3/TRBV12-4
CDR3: ASSSRDRNTEAF

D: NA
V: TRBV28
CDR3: ASSLYTGSYEQY

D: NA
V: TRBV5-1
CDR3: ASTQAGRENEKLF

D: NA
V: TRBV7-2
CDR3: ASSPTGPITDTQY

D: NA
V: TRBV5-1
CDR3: ASTKVRDQGTQY

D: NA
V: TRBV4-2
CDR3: ASSQGLRGTEAF

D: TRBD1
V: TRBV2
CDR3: ASRKTGGESEAF

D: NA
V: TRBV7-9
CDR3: ASSLGSSRETQY

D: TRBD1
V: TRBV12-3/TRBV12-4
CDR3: AGSDRGQQY

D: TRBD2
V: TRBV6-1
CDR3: AIGLAGTDTQY

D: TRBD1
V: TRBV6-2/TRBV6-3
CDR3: ASRWTGAANEKLF

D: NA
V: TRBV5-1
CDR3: ASILGRINEQF